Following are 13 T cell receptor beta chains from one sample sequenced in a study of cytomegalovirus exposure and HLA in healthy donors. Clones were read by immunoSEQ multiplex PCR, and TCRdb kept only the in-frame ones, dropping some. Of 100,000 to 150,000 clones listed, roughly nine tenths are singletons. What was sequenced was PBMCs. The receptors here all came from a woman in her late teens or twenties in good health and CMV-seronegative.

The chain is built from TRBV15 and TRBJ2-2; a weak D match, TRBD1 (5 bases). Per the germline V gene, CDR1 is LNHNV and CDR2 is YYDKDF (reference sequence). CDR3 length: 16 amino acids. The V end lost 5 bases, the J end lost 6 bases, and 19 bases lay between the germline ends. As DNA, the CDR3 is TGTGCCACCAGCGGACGCCCGACAGTGATTCCCGGGGAGCTGTTTTTT. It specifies CATSGRPTVIPGELFF.

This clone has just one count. CDR3 in DNA: TGTGCCAGCAGTGAACGGGACAGGAACACCGGGGAGCTGTTTTTT. Protein: CASSERDRNTGELFF. The J gene is TRBJ2-2, the V gene TRBV2, with 7 bases identical to TRBD1. With 2 bases clipped from V and 1 base from J, the junction kept 1 base outside the gene matches. Germline V CDR1 and CDR2: SNHLY, FYNNEI. The CDR3 is 15 amino acids.

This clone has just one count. Written as DNA, the CDR3 is TGTGCCACCAGCAGGGACAGGGAATGGTGGGAGACCCAGTACTTC. It yields the protein CATSRDREWWETQYF. The chain carries TRBV15 and TRBJ2-5; TRBD1 matches 8 bases. Germline-derived CDR1 and CDR2 are LNHNV and YYDKDF (reference sequence). V gave up 3 bases and J gave up 5 bases; unmatched junction bases: 8. CDR3 length: 15 residues. Variable domain in full (rest from reference TRBV15 and TRBJ2-5): DAMVIQNPRYQVTQFGKPVTLSCSQTLNHNVMYWYQQKSSQAPKLLFHYYDKDFNNEADTPDNFQSRRPNTSFCFLDIRSPGLGDTAMYLCATSRDREWWETQYFGPGTRLLVL.

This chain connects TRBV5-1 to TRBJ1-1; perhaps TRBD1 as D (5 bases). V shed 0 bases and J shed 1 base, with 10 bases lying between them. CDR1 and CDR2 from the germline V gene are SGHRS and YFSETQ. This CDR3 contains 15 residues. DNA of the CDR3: TGCGCCAGCAGCTTGGCAGGGCAGGAGAACACTGAAGCTTTCTTT. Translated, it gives CASSLAGQENTEAFF.

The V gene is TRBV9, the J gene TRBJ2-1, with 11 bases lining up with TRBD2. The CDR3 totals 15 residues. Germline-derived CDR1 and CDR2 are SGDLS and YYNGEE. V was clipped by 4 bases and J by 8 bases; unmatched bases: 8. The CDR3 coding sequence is TGTGCCAGCAGCCTAGGGACTAGCGGCCTGGATGAGCAGTTCTTC. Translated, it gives CASSLGTSGLDEQFF.

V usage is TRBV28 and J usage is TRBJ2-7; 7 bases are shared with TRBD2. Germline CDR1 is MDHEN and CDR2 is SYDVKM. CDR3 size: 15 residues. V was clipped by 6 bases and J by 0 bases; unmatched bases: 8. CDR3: CASSEPSGSSYEQYV. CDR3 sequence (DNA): TGTGCCAGCAGCGAGCCTAGCGGAAGCTCCTACGAGCAGTACGTC.

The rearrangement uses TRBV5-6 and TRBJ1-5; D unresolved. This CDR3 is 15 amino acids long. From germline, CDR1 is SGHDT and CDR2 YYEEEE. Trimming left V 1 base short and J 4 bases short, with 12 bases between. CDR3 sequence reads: CASSLRESWNQPQHF. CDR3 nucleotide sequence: TGTGCCAGCAGCTTGAGGGAGTCTTGGAATCAGCCCCAGCATTTT.

The CDR3 bases are TGCAGCGTGTGTTGCGGGGGGAAATCCTATGGCTACACCTTC. Its translation: CSVCCGGKSYGYTF. V gene TRBV29-1 combines with J gene TRBJ1-2; D may be TRBD1 (5 bases). The V end was cut by 6 bases, the J end by 4 bases, with 18 bases between. Germline CDR1 is SQVTM and CDR2 is ANQGSEA. This CDR3 has 14 amino acids.

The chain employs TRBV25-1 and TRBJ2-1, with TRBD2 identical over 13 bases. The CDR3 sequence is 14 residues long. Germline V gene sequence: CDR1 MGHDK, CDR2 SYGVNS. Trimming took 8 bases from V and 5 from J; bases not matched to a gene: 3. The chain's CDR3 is CASFGTSGDNEQFF. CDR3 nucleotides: TGTGCCAGCTTTGGGACTAGCGGGGACAATGAGCAGTTCTTC.

The CDR3 DNA sequence: TGTGCCAGCAGTAGGACAGTGCCTACCTACGAGCAGTACTTC. Protein: CASSRTVPTYEQYF. This sequence joins TRBV28 and TRBJ2-7, with D possibly matching TRBD1 (6 bases). This CDR3 comprises 14 residues. Trimming removed 5 bases at V and 2 bases at J, with 13 bases between. Germline values: CDR1 MDHEN, CDR2 SYDVKM.

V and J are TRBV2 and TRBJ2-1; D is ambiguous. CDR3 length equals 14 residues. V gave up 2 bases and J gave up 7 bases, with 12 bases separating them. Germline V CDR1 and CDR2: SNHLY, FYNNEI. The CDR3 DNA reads TGTGCCAGCAGTGAACTCCTAGAAGAAAATGAGCAGTTCTTC. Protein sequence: CASSELLEENEQFF. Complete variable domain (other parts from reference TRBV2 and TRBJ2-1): EPEVTQTPSHQVTQMGQEVILRCVPISNHLYFYWYRQILGQKVEFLVSFYNNEISEKSEIFDDQFSVERPDGSNFTLKIRSTKLEDSAMYFCASSELLEENEQFFGPGTRLTVL.

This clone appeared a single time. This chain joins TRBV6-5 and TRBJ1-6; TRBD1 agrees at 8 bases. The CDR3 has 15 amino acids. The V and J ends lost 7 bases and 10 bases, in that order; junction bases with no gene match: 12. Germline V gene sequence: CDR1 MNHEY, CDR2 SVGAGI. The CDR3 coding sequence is TGTGCCAGCAAATACTCAGGGGGCCTAAGCTCACCCCTCCACTTT. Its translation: CASKYSGGLSSPLHF.

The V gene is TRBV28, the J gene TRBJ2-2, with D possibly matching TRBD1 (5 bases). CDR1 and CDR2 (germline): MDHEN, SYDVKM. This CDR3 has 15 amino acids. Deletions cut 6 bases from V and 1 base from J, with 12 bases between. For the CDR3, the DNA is TGTGCCAGCAGGGTTGACAGAGGGAACACCGGGGAGCTGTTTTTT. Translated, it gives CASRVDRGNTGELFF.